This record looks at one TCR beta chain sequence and its context. The entry originates in a study of CD8+ T cells in alopecia areata. Study information: Treatment comprised oral tofacitinib, 5 to 10 mg twice daily, in treated patients.

V was shortened by 3 bases and J by 4 bases, with 7 bases between the two germline ends. There are 12 residues in the CDR3. Looked up from germline, CDR1 is GTSNPN and CDR2 is SVGIG (reference sequence). RNA extraction and reverse transcription yielded cDNA as sequencing template. Only in-frame clones appear in the TCRdb table, and some are missing; sequencing was by immunoSEQ multiplex PCR. Of about 150,000 clones listed, about 50% are singletons. The input for sequencing was CD8+ T cells sorted from blood, taken at week 0. The genes are TRBV30 and TRBJ1-3; no clear D gene. The TCR originated in a human donor with alopecia areata. The DNA for the CDR3 is TGTGCCTGGAGCGAGAGCGGAAACACCATATATTTT. This encodes CAWSESGNTIYF.